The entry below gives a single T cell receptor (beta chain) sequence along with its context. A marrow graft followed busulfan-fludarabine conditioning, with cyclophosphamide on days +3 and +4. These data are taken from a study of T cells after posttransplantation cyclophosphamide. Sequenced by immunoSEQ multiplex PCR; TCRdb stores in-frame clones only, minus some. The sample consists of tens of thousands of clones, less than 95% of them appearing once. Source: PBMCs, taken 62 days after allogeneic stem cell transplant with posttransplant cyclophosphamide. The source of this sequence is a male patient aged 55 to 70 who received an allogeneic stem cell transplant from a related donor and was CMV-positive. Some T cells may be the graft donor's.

In DNA, the CDR3 is TGTGCCAGCAGCTTAGAGAACAGGGGGCGCGGCTACACCTTC. Amino acids: CASSLENRGRGYTF. The J gene is TRBJ1-2, the V gene TRBV7-2; 9 nucleotides align to TRBD1. The CDR3 loop spans 14 amino acids. J gave up 8 bases and V 1 base, and 5 bases lay outside the gene matches. Germline CDR1 is SGHTA and CDR2 is FQGNSA. The full variable domain, its missing parts supplied by reference TRBV7-2 and TRBJ1-2, is GAGVSQSPSNKVTEKGKDVELRCDPISGHTALYWYRQSLGQGLEFLIYFQGNSAPDKSGLPSDRFSAERTGGSVSTLTIQRTQQEDSAVYLCASSLENRGRGYTFGSGTRLTVV.